Following are 25 T cell receptor beta chains from one sample sequenced in a study of blood T cell repertoires in COVID-19. The data were produced by immunoSEQ multiplex PCR, yet TCRdb's version contains in-frame clones alone and is incomplete. The repertoire has fewer than 300,000 clones, 82% of them found once; the top ten carry less than 5.5%. The sample comprised PBMCs or T cells enriched from blood (not recorded which). Receptors were obtained from a man aged 40-49 years who had been exposed to COVID-19.

The chain joins TRBV27 to TRBJ1-5, with D perhaps TRBD1 (5 bases). The length of the CDR3 is 14 residues. CDR1 is MNHEY and CDR2 is SMNVEV in the germline V gene (reference sequence). V was clipped by 3 bases and J by 6 bases, with 12 bases between them. Here the CDR3 DNA reads TGTGCCAGCAGTTTGGGAGGAAGGGGTCAGCCCCAGCATTTT. This encodes CASSLGGRGQPQHF.

J is TRBJ1-4 and V is TRBV7-3; D not certain. Germline CDR1 reads SGHTA; CDR2 reads FQGTGA. V was trimmed by 2 bases and J by 8 bases, leaving 9 bases between them. The CDR3 totals 13 residues. This chain's CDR3 is CASSLQPGEKLFF. The DNA of the CDR3 is TGTGCCAGCAGCTTACAGCCGGGGGAAAAACTGTTTTTT.

This clone occurred once. This rearrangement joins TRBV4-1 to TRBJ1-2; D gene ambiguous. Trimming pared 5 bases from V and 0 bases from J, leaving 7 bases between. In germline, CDR1 is MGHRA, CDR2 YSYEKL. This CDR3 is 13 amino acids long. The CDR3 DNA is TGCGCCAGCAGCTCAACTACTAACTATGGCTACACCTTC. This codes for CASSSTTNYGYTF.

The sample holds one count of this clone. This likely stems from a read error, as it lies one base from a far larger clone. The genes are TRBV11-3 and TRBJ1-1; no definite D call. V was pared by 3 bases and J by 1 base, with 6 bases between. CDR3 size: 13 residues. Germline-derived CDR1 and CDR2 are SGHNT and YENEEA. This chain's CDR3 is CASSLERNTEAFF. CDR3 bases: TGTGCCAGCAGCTTGGAGAGGAACACTGAAGCTTTCTTT.

The genes are TRBV28 and TRBJ2-3; 7 bases map to TRBD1. The CDR3 contains 14 residues. Per germline, CDR1 MDHEN and CDR2 SYDVKM. Trimming took 3 bases from V and 2 from J; bases not matched to a gene: 2. CDR3 protein: CASSLDRNTDTQYF. CDR3 in DNA: TGTGCCAGCAGTTTGGACAGGAACACAGATACGCAGTATTTT.

The V and J genes are TRBV5-1 and TRBJ2-7; possibly TRBD2 for D (5 bases). Deletions cut 0 bases from V and 5 bases from J, with 12 bases between. The CDR3 runs to 14 residues. Germline CDR1 SGHRS, CDR2 YFSETQ. This CDR3 is CASSLAASPHEQYF. Written as DNA, the CDR3 is TGCGCCAGCAGCTTGGCTGCTAGCCCCCACGAGCAGTACTTC.

The rearrangement joins TRBV25-1 to TRBJ2-2, with a possible D match to TRBD1 (6 bases). Between the trimmed V and J ends, which lost 3 bases and 5 bases, there was a span of 16 bases. Germline assignment: CDR1 MGHDK and CDR2 SYGVNS. The CDR3 is made up of 16 amino acids. CDR3 nucleotide sequence: TGTGCCAGCAGTGACCTAGCCGGGACAACGACCGGGGAGCTGTTTTTT. This gives the protein CASSDLAGTTTGELFF.

CDR3 DNA: TGTGCCAGCAGACTTCTAGCGGGAGGGGGTTCTTATGAGCAGTTCTTC. Translating gives CASRLLAGGGSYEQFF. This chain joins TRBV7-8 and TRBJ2-1; 12 nucleotides align to TRBD2. CDR3 length equals 16 residues. Trimming removed 6 bases from V and 8 bases from J; junction bases left unmatched: 11. Germline V CDR1 and CDR2: SGHVS, FQNEAQ.

The chain is built from TRBV9 and TRBJ2-6; 7 bases are a match to TRBD2. This CDR3 contains 16 residues. Unmatched junction bases numbered 1, after V lost 0 bases and J lost 1 base. CDR1 is SGDLS and CDR2 is YYNGEE in the germline V gene. This CDR3 reads CASSVVGGSGANVLTF. CDR3 DNA sequence: TGTGCCAGCAGCGTAGTCGGGGGGTCTGGGGCCAACGTCCTGACTTTC.

CDR3: CASVPGEVPGELFF. CDR3 DNA sequence: TGTGCCAGCGTACCGGGAGAGGTCCCCGGGGAGCTGTTTTTT. J is TRBJ2-2 and V is TRBV6-5, with D tentatively TRBD2 (6 bases). The germline V gene encodes CDR1 MNHEY and CDR2 SVGAGI. CDR3 length equals 14 residues. Trimming shortened V by 8 bases and J by 6 bases, and 16 bases separated the two germline ends.

The chain employs TRBV12-3 or TRBV12-4 and TRBJ1-1; the match to TRBD1 covers 8 bases. V gave up 5 bases and J gave up 4 bases; unmatched junction bases: 0. The CDR3 spans 12 residues. This CDR3 reads CASSGTGTEAFF. CDR3 nucleotide sequence: TGTGCCAGCAGTGGGACAGGCACTGAAGCTTTCTTT.

This clone was detected only once. The CDR3 bases are TGTGCCAGCAGCAAAGACGCGCTGGGCTTGACTAGCGGGGCCACCGGGGAGCTGTTTTTT. It yields the protein CASSKDALGLTSGATGELFF. The V and J genes are TRBV21-1 and TRBJ2-2; TRBD2, the D gene given by the table, was not confirmed from the DNA. TRBV21-1 constitutes a pseudogene. This CDR3 is built from 20 residues.

The chain couples TRBV3-1 (or the pseudogene TRBV3-2) to TRBJ2-7, with D maybe TRBD2 (5 bases). Trimming removed 8 bases from V and 0 bases from J, with 11 bases in between. This CDR3 is 13 amino acids long. Per germline, CDR1 LGHDT and CDR2 YNNKEL (reference sequence). The CDR3 DNA is TGTGCCAGCTCGGACTCCCTCTCCTACGAGCAGTACTTC. This sequence encodes CASSDSLSYEQYF.

The V gene is TRBV5-6, the J gene TRBJ1-2; D uncertain. This CDR3 region has 14 residues. From germline, CDR1 is SGHDT and CDR2 YYEEEE. The germline V and J ends were trimmed by 7 bases and 4 bases, with 17 bases remaining between them. DNA of the CDR3: TGTGCCAGCCTACGGCGAGTGGGCCCCTATGGCTACACCTTC. Translated: CASLRRVGPYGYTF.

This sequence joins TRBV10-2 and TRBJ1-2; TRBD1 agrees at 9 bases. Looked up from germline, CDR1 is WSHSY and CDR2 is SAAADI. The CDR3 has 14 amino acids. V dropped 3 bases and J dropped 8; count of bases not matched to a gene: 7. The CDR3 loop reads CASSDQPGQGGYTF. The CDR3, as DNA: TGCGCCAGCAGTGACCAACCGGGACAGGGCGGCTACACCTTC.

This clone was counted once. The chain links TRBV7-9 to TRBJ1-1; TRBD1 might be the D (6 bases). The V end lost 1 base, the J end lost 4 bases, and 7 bases lay between the germline ends. The germline CDR1 and CDR2 sequences are SEHNR and FQNEAQ (reference sequence). CDR3 length: 13 residues. The CDR3 DNA reads TGTGCCAGCAGCTTAGGAGGGGGCACTGAAGCTTTCTTT. Its protein product is CASSLGGGTEAFF. The full variable domain, rest sourced from reference TRBV7-9 and TRBJ1-1, is DTGVSQNPRHKITKRGQNVTFRCDPISEHNRLYWYRQTLGQGPEFLTYFQNEAQLEKSRLLSDRFSAERPKGSFSTLEIQRTEQGDSAMYLCASSLGGGTEAFFGQGTRLTVV.

The J gene is TRBJ2-1, the V gene TRBV12-5; D perhaps matches TRBD2 (6 bases). The V end lost 0 bases, the J end lost 10 bases, and 19 bases lay between the germline ends. From germline, CDR1 is LGHNT and CDR2 FRNRAP. The CDR3 length is 16 residues. CDR3 nucleotides: TGTGCTAGTGGTTTGGTACTCACTAGGGCACGGGGGGAGCAGTTCTTC. This codes for CASGLVLTRARGEQFF.

The chain recombines TRBV7-9 with TRBJ2-7, with D possibly TRBD1 on 6 matching bases. V was cut by 6 bases and J by 1 base, with 13 bases left in between. This CDR3 is built from 14 residues. Germline V CDR1 and CDR2: SEHNR, FQNEAQ (reference sequence). The CDR3 DNA reads as TGTGCCAGCAGGCCTGGGGGCTCGTCCTACGAGCAGTACTTC. Its protein product is CASRPGGSSYEQYF. Complete variable domain (other parts from reference TRBV7-9 and TRBJ2-7): DTGVSQNPRHKITKRGQNVTFRCDPISEHNRLYWYRQTLGQGPEFLTYFQNEAQLEKSRLLSDRFSAERPKGSFSTLEIQRTEQGDSAMYLCASRPGGSSYEQYFGPGTRLTVT.

This chain joins TRBV19 and TRBJ2-7; D not certain. This CDR3 region has 14 residues. CDR1 and CDR2 from the germline V gene are LNHDA and SQIVND (reference sequence). V shed 6 bases and J shed 0 bases, with 12 bases lying between them. This CDR3 is CASSPGYGSYEQYF. In nucleotides, the CDR3 is TGTGCCAGTAGCCCCGGTTATGGCTCCTACGAGCAGTACTTC. Based on the CDR3 plus reference TRBV19 and TRBJ2-7, the full variable domain is DGGITQSPKYLFRKEGQNVTLSCEQNLNHDAMYWYRQDPGQGLRLIYYSQIVNDFQKGDIAEGYSVSREKKESFPLTVTSAQKNPTAFYLCASSPGYGSYEQYFGPGTRLTVT.

This rearrangement joins TRBV19 to TRBJ2-1; the D gene is possibly TRBD1 (5 bases). Germline V gene data show CDR1 as LNHDA and CDR2 as SQIVND (reference sequence). V was cut by 7 bases and J by 5 bases, with 15 bases left in between. There are 14 residues in the CDR3. CDR3 in amino acids: CASNQGPLHNEQFF. CDR3 DNA: TGTGCCAGTAACCAGGGCCCCCTACACAATGAGCAGTTCTTC.

The genes are TRBV19 and TRBJ2-5, with TRBD1 matching 11 bases. The CDR3 is made up of 16 amino acids. V was clipped by 5 bases and J by 5 bases; unmatched bases: 10. Germline V gene sequence: CDR1 LNHDA, CDR2 SQIVND (reference sequence). CDR3 loop: CASSPQTGTGGETQYF. CDR3 nucleotide sequence: TGTGCCAGTAGTCCCCAAACCGGGACAGGGGGTGAGACCCAGTACTTC.

The chain combines TRBV11-2 with TRBJ2-1, with TRBD1 matching 11 bases. The CDR3 covers 15 residues. Germline V gene sequence: CDR1 SGHAT, CDR2 FQNNGV. Trimming removed 7 bases from V and 4 bases from J; junction bases left unmatched: 6. CDR3 protein: CASTLDRGQYNEQFF. The CDR3, as DNA: TGTGCCAGCACCTTGGACAGGGGGCAATACAATGAGCAGTTCTTC. Using reference TRBV11-2 and TRBJ2-1 for the parts outside the CDR3, the full variable domain is EAGVAQSPRYKIIEKRQSVAFWCNPISGHATLYWYQQILGQGPKLLIQFQNNGVVDDSQLPKDRFSAERLKGVDSTLKIQPAKLEDSAVYLCASTLDRGQYNEQFFGPGTRLTVL.

The chain has TRBV6-4 and TRBJ1-2; a possible D gene is TRBD1 (5 bases). Germline CDR1 reads MRHNA; CDR2 reads SNTAGT. The CDR3 has 14 amino acids. Between the trimmed V and J ends, which lost 3 bases and 8 bases, there was a span of 16 bases. In nucleotides, the CDR3 is TGTGCCAGCAGTGAAGAATCGCAGGGCCGAGGCTACACCTTC. As protein: CASSEESQGRGYTF.

The V call is TRBV28, the J call TRBJ1-2, with D possibly matching TRBD1 (5 bases). Germline CDR1 reads MDHEN; CDR2 reads SYDVKM. Deletions cut 5 bases from V and 4 bases from J, with 8 bases between. The CDR3 extends over 12 amino acids. CDR3 sequence (DNA): TGTGCCAGCAGTCCCGACAGCTATGGCTACACCTTC. Translated, it gives CASSPDSYGYTF.

This clone appeared a few times. The chain has TRBV27 and TRBJ2-7; TRBD2 aligns across 11 bases. Trimming took 10 bases from V and 2 from J; bases not matched to a gene: 16. This CDR3 has 17 amino acids. From germline, CDR1 is MNHEY and CDR2 SMNVEV (reference sequence). The CDR3 DNA sequence: TGTGCCACCGTCGGGACTAGCGGTTCCAGGGGGCCCTACGAGCAGTACTTC. Amino acid sequence: CATVGTSGSRGPYEQYF.